The 8 T cell receptor beta chains reported below all come from one sample, sequenced in a study of yellow fever vaccine responses in identical twins. Via MiXCR, TCRdb re-called the RT-PCR reads, giving one row per CDR3 protein. The sample carries about 13,000 distinct CDR3 sequences, approximately 85% recorded once. Here the sequenced sample was T cells from blood (PBMCs), unsorted or a sorted subset (not recorded which), taken before or after yellow fever vaccination (not recorded which). The origin of the receptors is a woman in her late teens or twenties who received the yellow fever vaccine.

The V and J genes are TRBV6-2 or TRBV6-3 and TRBJ2-1, with D tentatively TRBD1 (5 bases). Germline V gene sequence: CDR1 MNHEY, CDR2 SVGEGT. V lost 0 bases and J 3 bases, leaving 9 bases between the germline ends. The CDR3 covers 15 residues. DNA of the CDR3: TGTGCCAGCAGTTACTCGGGGCAGTTCTACAATGAGCAGTTCTTC. Protein product: CASSYSGQFYNEQFF.

The V and J genes are TRBV28 and TRBJ2-1, with 13 bases matching TRBD2. CDR1 is MDHEN, CDR2 SYDVKM, per germline. There are 18 residues in the CDR3. The V and J ends lost 5 bases and 4 bases, in that order; junction bases with no gene match: 11. DNA of the CDR3: TGTGCCAGCAGTCCTACTAGCGGGAGGGCCGGATTTTACAATGAGCAGTTCTTC. It specifies CASSPTSGRAGFYNEQFF.

The genes are TRBV20-1 and TRBJ2-2; no firm D call. This CDR3 spans 14 amino acids. The germline gives CDR1 DFQATT, CDR2 SNEGSKA (reference sequence). With 4 bases removed from V and 1 base from J, the gap between germline ends came to 10 bases. As DNA, the CDR3 is TGCAGTGCTAAAGACATATTGAACACCGGGGAGCTGTTTTTT. Translated, it gives CSAKDILNTGELFF.

This chain joins TRBV11-3 and TRBJ2-7; a weak D match, TRBD1 (5 bases). Germline loops: CDR1 SGHNT, CDR2 YENEEA. V shed 4 bases and J shed 1 base, with 11 bases lying between them. The length of the CDR3 is 14 residues. This chain's CDR3 is CASSSLRQSYEQYF. In nucleotides, the CDR3 is TGTGCCAGCAGCTCCCTGCGACAGTCCTACGAGCAGTACTTC.

The chain carries TRBV11-2 and TRBJ2-1, with D unresolved. Trimming removed 3 bases at V and 7 bases at J, with 13 bases between. CDR3 length: 14 amino acids. Germline assignment: CDR1 SGHAT and CDR2 FQNNGV. This CDR3 reads CASSFIEYGNEQFF. CDR3 nucleotides: TGTGCCAGCAGCTTCATAGAATATGGTAATGAGCAGTTCTTC. The full variable domain, completed using reference TRBV11-2 and TRBJ2-1, is EAGVAQSPRYKIIEKRQSVAFWCNPISGHATLYWYQQILGQGPKLLIQFQNNGVVDDSQLPKDRFSAERLKGVDSTLKIQPAKLEDSAVYLCASSFIEYGNEQFFGPGTRLTVL.

The chain carries TRBV30 and TRBJ2-7, with TRBD1 matching over 9 bases. V lost 0 bases to trimming and J lost 6 bases; unmatched junction nucleotides: 6. The CDR3 is made up of 14 amino acids. Germline CDR1 reads GTSNPN; CDR2 reads SVGIG (reference sequence). CDR3 DNA sequence: TGTGCCTGGAGTGTCCTACAGGGGGCGGGCGAGCAGTACTTC. Residues: CAWSVLQGAGEQYF.

The chain recombines TRBV2 with TRBJ2-7; D might be TRBD2 (5 bases). The length of the CDR3 is 12 residues. Trimming took off 3 bases at V and 7 bases at J, with 10 bases between the two ends. CDR1 and CDR2 (germline): SNHLY, FYNNEI. For the CDR3, the DNA is TGTGCCAGCAGTGAGCTAGCCCGGGAGCAGTACTTC. It yields the protein CASSELAREQYF.

This clonotype was detected once. The V call is TRBV7-2, the J call TRBJ2-7; D gene ambiguous. CDR1 is SGHTA and CDR2 is FQGNSA in the germline V gene. Deletions cut 1 base from V and 2 bases from J, with 9 bases between. The CDR3 has 14 residues. The CDR3 DNA is TGTGCCAGCAGCTTAGTAAGGGCAACCTACGAGCAGTACTTC. It encodes CASSLVRATYEQYF.